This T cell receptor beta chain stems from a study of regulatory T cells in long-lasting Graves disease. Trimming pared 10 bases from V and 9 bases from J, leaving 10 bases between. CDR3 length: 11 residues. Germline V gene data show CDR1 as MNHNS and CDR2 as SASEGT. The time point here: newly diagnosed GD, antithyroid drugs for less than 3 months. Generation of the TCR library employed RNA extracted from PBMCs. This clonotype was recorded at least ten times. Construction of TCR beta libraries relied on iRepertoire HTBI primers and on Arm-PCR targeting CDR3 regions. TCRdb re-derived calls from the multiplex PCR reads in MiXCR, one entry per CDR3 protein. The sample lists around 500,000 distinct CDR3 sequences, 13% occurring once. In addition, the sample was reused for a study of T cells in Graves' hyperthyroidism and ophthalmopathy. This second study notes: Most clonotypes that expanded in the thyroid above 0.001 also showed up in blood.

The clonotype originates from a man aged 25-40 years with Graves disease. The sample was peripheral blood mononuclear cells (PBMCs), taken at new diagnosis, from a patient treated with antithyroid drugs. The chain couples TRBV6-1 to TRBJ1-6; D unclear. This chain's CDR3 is CATRRSSPLHF. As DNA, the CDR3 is TGTGCCACCCGTAGGAGTTCACCCCTCCACTTT.